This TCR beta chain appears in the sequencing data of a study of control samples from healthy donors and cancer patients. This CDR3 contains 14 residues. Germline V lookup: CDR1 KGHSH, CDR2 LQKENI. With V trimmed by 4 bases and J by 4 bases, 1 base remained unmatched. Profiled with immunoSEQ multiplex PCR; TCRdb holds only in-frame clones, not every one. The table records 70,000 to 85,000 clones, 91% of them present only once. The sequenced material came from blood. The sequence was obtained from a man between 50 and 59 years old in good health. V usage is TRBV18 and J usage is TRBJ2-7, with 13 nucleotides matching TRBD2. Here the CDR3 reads CASSRTSGGYEQYF. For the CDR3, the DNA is TGTGCCAGCTCACGGACTAGCGGGGGTTACGAGCAGTACTTC. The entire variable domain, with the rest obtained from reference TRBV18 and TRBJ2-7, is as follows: NAGVMQNPRHLVRRRGQEARLRCSPMKGHSHVYWYRQLPEEGLKFMVYLQKENIIDESGMPKERFSAEFPKEGPSILRIQQVVRGDSAAYFCASSRTSGGYEQYFGPGTRLTVT.